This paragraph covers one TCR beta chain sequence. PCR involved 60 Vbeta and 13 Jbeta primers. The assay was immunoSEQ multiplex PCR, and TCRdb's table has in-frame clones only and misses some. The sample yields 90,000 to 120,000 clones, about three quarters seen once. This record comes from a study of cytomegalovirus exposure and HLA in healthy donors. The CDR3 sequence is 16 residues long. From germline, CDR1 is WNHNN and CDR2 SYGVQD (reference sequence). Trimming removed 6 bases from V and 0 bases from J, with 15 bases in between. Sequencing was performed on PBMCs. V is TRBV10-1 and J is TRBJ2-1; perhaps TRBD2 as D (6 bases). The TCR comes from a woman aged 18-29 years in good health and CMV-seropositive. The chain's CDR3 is CASSGGEVSSYNEQFF. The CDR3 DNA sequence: TGCGCCAGCAGCGGAGGGGAGGTGAGCTCCTACAATGAGCAGTTCTTC.